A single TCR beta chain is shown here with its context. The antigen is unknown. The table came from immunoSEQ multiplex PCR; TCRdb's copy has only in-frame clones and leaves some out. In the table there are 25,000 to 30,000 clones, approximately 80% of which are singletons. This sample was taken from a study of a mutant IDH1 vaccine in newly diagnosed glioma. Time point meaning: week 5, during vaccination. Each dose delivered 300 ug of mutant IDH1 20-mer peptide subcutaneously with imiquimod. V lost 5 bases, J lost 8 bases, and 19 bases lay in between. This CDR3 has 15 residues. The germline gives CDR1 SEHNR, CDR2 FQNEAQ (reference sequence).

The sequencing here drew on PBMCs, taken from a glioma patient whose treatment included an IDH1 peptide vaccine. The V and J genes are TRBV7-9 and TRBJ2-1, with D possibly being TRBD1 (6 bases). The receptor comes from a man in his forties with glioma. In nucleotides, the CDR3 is TGTGCCAGCAGCCCAGACAGGCTCTTTGGAGATGAGCAGTTCTTC. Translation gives CASSPDRLFGDEQFF. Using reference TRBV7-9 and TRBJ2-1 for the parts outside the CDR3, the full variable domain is DTGVSQNPRHKITKRGQNVTFRCDPISEHNRLYWYRQTLGQGPEFLTYFQNEAQLEKSRLLSDRFSAERPKGSFSTLEIQRTEQGDSAMYLCASSPDRLFGDEQFFGPGTRLTVL.